This T cell receptor beta chain originates from a study of blood T cell repertoires in COVID-19. This CDR3 has 14 amino acids. Per the germline V gene, CDR1 is SGHNT and CDR2 is YYREEE (reference sequence). Losses at the gene ends were 5 bases for V and 5 bases for J; bases not matched to a gene: 7. Profiled with immunoSEQ multiplex PCR; TCRdb holds only in-frame clones, not every one. This sample has about 100,000 clones, with 85% found just once. Sequences were obtained from peripheral blood. The rearrangement links TRBV5-4 to TRBJ1-2; the match to TRBD1 covers 9 bases. This clonotype was sampled from a man aged 55 to 70 with acute or convalescent COVID-19. The CDR3 sequence is CASSPPGQGYGYTF. The CDR3 DNA reads TGTGCCAGCAGTCCTCCGGGACAGGGATATGGCTACACCTTC.